Below are 6 T cell receptor beta chains sequenced from a single sample in a study of blood T cell repertoires in COVID-19. Profiling relied on immunoSEQ multiplex PCR, and the TCRdb table lists in-frame clones only, not all of them. This sample yields some 410,000 clones, of which 85% to 90% are seen a single time; 0.95% to 1% belongs to the top ten. The sample consisted of PBMCs or T cells enriched from blood (not recorded which). These receptors were obtained from a woman in her thirties with acute COVID-19.

V is TRBV10-1 and J is TRBJ2-1, with 14 bases fitting TRBD2. The CDR3 spans 16 residues. The trim removed 3 bases at V and 4 bases at J, leaving 2 bases unmatched. Germline V gene sequence: CDR1 WNHNN, CDR2 SYGVQD (reference sequence). This chain's CDR3 is CASSDRLAGGYNEQFF. In DNA, the CDR3 is TGCGCCAGCAGTGATCGACTAGCGGGGGGGTACAATGAGCAGTTCTTC.

V is TRBV27 and J is TRBJ2-7; 7 nucleotides line up with TRBD2. J gave up 3 bases and V 5 bases, and 7 bases lay outside the gene matches. Germline loops: CDR1 MNHEY, CDR2 SMNVEV (reference sequence). The CDR3 totals 14 residues. As DNA, the CDR3 is TGTGCCAGCAGTGTAGGGCGGGGGATCTACGAGCAGTACTTC. Translated: CASSVGRGIYEQYF.

The V gene is TRBV18, the J gene TRBJ2-5; TRBD1 agrees at 9 bases. CDR1 KGHSH and CDR2 LQKENI come from the germline V gene. V lost 5 bases, J lost 9 bases, and 13 bases stayed unmatched. The CDR3 covers 15 residues. CDR3 amino acids: CASSGTGPDPRAQYF. The CDR3 bases are TGTGCCAGCTCAGGGACAGGGCCGGACCCCAGGGCCCAGTACTTC.

The V call is TRBV5-6, the J call TRBJ2-2, with TRBD1 matching over 8 bases. CDR1 SGHDT and CDR2 YYEEEE come from the germline V gene. This CDR3 has 15 residues. V trimming: 2 bases; J trimming: 3 bases; junction bases outside the gene matches: 3. CDR3 DNA sequence: TGTGCCAGCAGCTTCCAGGACAGGGACACCGGGGAGCTGTTTTTT. Protein product: CASSFQDRDTGELFF.

The chain employs TRBV24-1 and TRBJ2-5, with 7 bases fitting TRBD1. J gave up 2 bases and V 3 bases, and 5 bases lay outside the gene matches. There are 15 residues in the CDR3. CDR1 KGHDR and CDR2 SFDVKD come from the germline V gene. CDR3 bases: TGTGCCACCAGTGATAGGACAGGATTACAAGAGACCCAGTACTTC. Protein: CATSDRTGLQETQYF.

The chain joins TRBV15 to TRBJ1-6; 9 positions agree with TRBD1. CDR3 length: 18 amino acids. J lost 8 bases, V lost 0 bases, and 11 bases had no gene match. From germline, CDR1 is LNHNV and CDR2 YYDKDF (reference sequence). The DNA for the CDR3 is TGTGCCACCAGCAGAGACCTCACAAGGGACAGGGTGCATTCACCCCTCCACTTT. Protein: CATSRDLTRDRVHSPLHF.